Detailed here is one TCR beta chain. The sample originates from a study of immune cell composition in non-small cell lung cancer. CDR1 MDHEN and CDR2 SYDVKM come from the germline V gene. This CDR3 region has 15 residues. V lost 3 bases, J lost 7 bases, and 15 bases lay in between. Profiling relied on immunoSEQ multiplex PCR, and the TCRdb table lists in-frame clones only, not all of them. The table has about 1,500 clones, 79% seen once. Normal lung was sampled as far from the tumour as possible, at least 3 cm. Frozen unsorted single-cell suspensions supplied the genomic DNA. This TCR was sampled from a human donor with non-small cell lung cancer. The genes are TRBV28 and TRBJ2-2; TRBD1 is a possible D gene (5 bases). The material sequenced was non-adjacent lung tissue. The CDR3 DNA sequence: TGTGCCAGCAGTTTTTGGGGCAGCAATCGCGGGGAGCTGTTTTTT. This sequence encodes CASSFWGSNRGELFF.